This paragraph reports one T cell receptor beta chain. The sample is drawn from a study of blood T cell repertoires in COVID-19. Study background: Whether acute or convalescent, the COVID-19 samples came from the United States, Italy and Spain. The cDNA or gDNA used as material had been derived from T cells, B-cell-depleted T cells, or PBMCs.

Germline assignment: CDR1 KGHSH and CDR2 LQKENI. The CDR3 is 15 amino acids. J lost 5 bases, V lost 6 bases, and 10 bases had no gene match. In the original processing: Amplification of reference gene primers was used by the study to estimate nucleated cell counts. Libraries were prepared by immunoSEQ multiplex PCR; TCRdb keeps only in-frame clonotypes and omits some of them. V, J and clone size were drawn from that table, and D and trimming were deduced from the DNA. Of about 160,000 clones listed, around 84% are singletons. This receptor was taken from a human donor with acute or convalescent COVID-19. The donor label of this sample is uncertain. The chain combines TRBV18 with TRBJ1-2, with TRBD1 matching 9 bases. Sequences were obtained from peripheral blood. In DNA, the CDR3 is TGTGCCAGCTCTGAAGGGACAGGGTCCTCTTATGGCTACACCTTC. Translation: CASSEGTGSSYGYTF.